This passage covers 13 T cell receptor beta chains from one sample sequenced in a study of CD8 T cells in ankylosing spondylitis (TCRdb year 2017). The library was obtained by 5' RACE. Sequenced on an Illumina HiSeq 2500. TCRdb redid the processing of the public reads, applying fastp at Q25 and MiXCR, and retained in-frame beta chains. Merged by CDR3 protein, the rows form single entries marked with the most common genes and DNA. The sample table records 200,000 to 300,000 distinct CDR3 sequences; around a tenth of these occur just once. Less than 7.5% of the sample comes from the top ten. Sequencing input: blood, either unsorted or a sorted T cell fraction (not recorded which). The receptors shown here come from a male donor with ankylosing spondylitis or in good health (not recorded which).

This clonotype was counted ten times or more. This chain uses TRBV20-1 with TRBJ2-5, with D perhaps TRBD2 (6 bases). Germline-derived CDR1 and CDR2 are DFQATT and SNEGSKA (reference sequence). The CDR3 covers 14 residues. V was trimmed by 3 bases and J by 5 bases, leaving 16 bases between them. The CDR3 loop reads CSARAGPVMETQYF. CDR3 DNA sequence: TGCAGTGCTAGGGCGGGACCCGTTATGGAGACCCAGTACTTC.

CDR3 nucleotides: TGTGCCAGCAGCTGGGGACAGGGGGCCTCCGAGCAGTACTTC. As protein: CASSWGQGASEQYF. This sequence joins TRBV7-6 and TRBJ2-7, with TRBD1 matching 12 bases. The germline gives CDR1 SGHVS, CDR2 FNYEAQ. The CDR3 runs to 14 residues. V lost 4 bases, J lost 6 bases, and 4 bases stayed unmatched.

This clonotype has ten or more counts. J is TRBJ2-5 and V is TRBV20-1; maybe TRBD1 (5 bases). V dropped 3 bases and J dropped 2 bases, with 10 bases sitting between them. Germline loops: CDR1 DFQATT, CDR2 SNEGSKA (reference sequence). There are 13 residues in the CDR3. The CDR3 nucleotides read TGCAGTGCTAGTGTAGGACATCAAGAGACCCAGTACTTC. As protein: CSASVGHQETQYF.

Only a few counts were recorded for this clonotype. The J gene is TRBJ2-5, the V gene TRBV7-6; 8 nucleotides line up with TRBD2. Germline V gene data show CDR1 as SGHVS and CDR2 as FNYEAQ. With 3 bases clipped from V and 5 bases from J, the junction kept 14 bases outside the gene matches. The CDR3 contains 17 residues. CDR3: CASSFSLGTRDGETQYF. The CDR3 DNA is TGTGCCAGCAGCTTTAGTCTGGGGACTAGGGATGGTGAGACCCAGTACTTC.

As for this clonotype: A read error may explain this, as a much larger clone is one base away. CDR3 sequence (DNA): TGCGCCAGCAGCTCGGCCTCCCCGACCGGGGAGCTGTTTTTT. As protein: CASSSASPTGELFF. The chain links TRBV5-1 to TRBJ2-2; no definite D call. Germline assignment: CDR1 SGHRS and CDR2 YFSETQ. V lost 3 bases and J lost 5, with 11 bases in between. This CDR3 is 14 amino acids long.

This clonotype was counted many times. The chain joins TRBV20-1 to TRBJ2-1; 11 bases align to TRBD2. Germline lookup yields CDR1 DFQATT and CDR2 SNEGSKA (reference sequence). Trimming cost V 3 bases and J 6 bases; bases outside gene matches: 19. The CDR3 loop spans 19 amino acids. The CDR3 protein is CSASRQRGVAGGPRNEQFF. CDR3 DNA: TGCAGTGCTAGTCGACAGAGGGGGGTAGCGGGGGGGCCCCGCAATGAGCAGTTCTTC.

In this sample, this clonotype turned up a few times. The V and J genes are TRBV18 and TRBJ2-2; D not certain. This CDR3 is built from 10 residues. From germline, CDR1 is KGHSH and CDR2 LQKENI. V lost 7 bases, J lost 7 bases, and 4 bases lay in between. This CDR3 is CASWSGELFF. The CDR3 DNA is TGTGCCAGCTGGAGCGGGGAGCTGTTTTTT.

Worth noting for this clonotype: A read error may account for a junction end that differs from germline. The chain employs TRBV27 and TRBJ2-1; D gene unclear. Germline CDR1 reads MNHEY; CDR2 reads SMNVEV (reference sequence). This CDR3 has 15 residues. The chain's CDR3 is CASSLSWGSYNEQFF. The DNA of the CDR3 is TGTGCCAGCAGTCTATCTTGGGGCTCCTACAATGAGCAGTTCTTC.

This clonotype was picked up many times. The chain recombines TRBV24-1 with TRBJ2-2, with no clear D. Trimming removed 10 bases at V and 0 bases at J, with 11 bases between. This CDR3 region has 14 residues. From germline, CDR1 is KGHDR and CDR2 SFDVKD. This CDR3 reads CATSRDANTGELFF. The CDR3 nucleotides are TGTGCCACTTCTCGCGACGCGAACACCGGGGAGCTGTTTTTT.

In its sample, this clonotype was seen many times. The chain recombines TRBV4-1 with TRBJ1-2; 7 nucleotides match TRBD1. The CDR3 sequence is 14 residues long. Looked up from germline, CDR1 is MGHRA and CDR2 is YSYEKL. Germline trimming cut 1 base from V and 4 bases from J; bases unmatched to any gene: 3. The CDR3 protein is CASSQGQGGYGYTF. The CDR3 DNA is TGCGCCAGCAGCCAAGGGCAGGGGGGCTATGGCTACACCTTC.

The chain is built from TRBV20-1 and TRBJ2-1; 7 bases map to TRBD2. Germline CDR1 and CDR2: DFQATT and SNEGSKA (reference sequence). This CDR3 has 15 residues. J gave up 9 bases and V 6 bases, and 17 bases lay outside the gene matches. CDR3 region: CSAIELREAQGEQFF. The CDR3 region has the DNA TGCAGTGCCATTGAACTCCGGGAGGCCCAGGGTGAGCAGTTCTTC.

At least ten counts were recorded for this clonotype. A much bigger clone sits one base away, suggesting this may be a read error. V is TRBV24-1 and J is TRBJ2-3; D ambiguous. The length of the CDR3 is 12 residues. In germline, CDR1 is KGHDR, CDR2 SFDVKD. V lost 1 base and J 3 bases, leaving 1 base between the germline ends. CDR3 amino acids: CATSDFTDTQYF. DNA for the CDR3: TGTGCCACCAGTGATTTTACAGATACGCAGTATTTT.

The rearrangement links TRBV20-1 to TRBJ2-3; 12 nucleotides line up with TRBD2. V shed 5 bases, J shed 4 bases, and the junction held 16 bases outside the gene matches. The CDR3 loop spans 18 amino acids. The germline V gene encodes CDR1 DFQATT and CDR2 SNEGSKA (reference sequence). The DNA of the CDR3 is TGCAGTGCTGCCGGGGCTAGCGGGGGGGCAATTGGAGCAGATACGCAGTATTTT. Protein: CSAAGASGGAIGADTQYF.